This T cell receptor (beta chain) stems from a study of CD8 T cells in ankylosing spondylitis. Whole-study findings and limits: CD8+ cells made up the disease-linked clones, which were relatively rare in peripheral blood. The clones that were linked to disease were reported to be significantly enriched in matched synovial fluid samples from ankylosing spondylitis patients.

The sample holds many counts of this clonotype. Its antigen is not known. It was by quantitative 5'-RACE with molecular barcodes that TCR beta libraries were made. MiXCR, applied by TCRdb to the 5' RACE reads, yields one record per CDR3 protein. The sample has around 7,000 distinct CDR3 sequences, around 2.8% seen once. CDR3 length: 18 amino acids. V was cut by 2 bases and J by 0 bases, with 15 bases left in between. Germline V gene lookup returns CDR1 SGDLS and CDR2 YYNGEE. V is TRBV9 and J is TRBJ2-6; possibly TRBD2 for D (7 bases). This receptor was obtained from a female donor with ankylosing spondylitis or in good health (not recorded which). Input material: blood, either unsorted or a sorted T cell fraction (not recorded which). The CDR3 DNA reads TGTGCCAGCAGCGTCAGAGGCGGGGGCTACTCTGGGGCCAACGTCCTGACTTTC. It translates to CASSVRGGGYSGANVLTF. Filled out from reference TRBV9 and TRBJ2-6, the complete variable domain reads DSGVTQTPKHLITATGQRVTLRCSPRSGDLSVYWYQQSLDQGLQFLIQYYNGEERAKGNILERFSAQQFPDLHSELNLSSLELGDSALYFCASSVRGGGYSGANVLTFGAGSRLTVL.